The rows below give T cell receptor beta chains drawn from one sample of a study of CD8+ T cells in alopecia areata. Assay: immunoSEQ multiplex PCR; the TCRdb copy retains only in-frame clones and omits some. The repertoire holds 80,000 to 100,000 clones, approximately 42% seen once, with approximately 1.5% in the top ten. The sequenced sample was CD4+ T cells sorted from blood. These receptors originate from a human donor with alopecia areata. Each CDR3 is given with its conserved first and last residue. A D gene is named only where the DNA matches it firmly. The size field is filled for only some rows; it gives once, few, many or a size class.

j_call v_call clone_size d_call cdr3_aa cdr3_nt
TRBJ2-5 TRBV7-8 - TRBD2 CASSSLASGETQYF TGTGCCAGCAGCTCCCTGGCTAGCGGTGAGACCCAGTACTTC
TRBJ1-2 TRBV30 - - CAWSEAHRGYTF TGTGCCTGGAGTGAAGCCCACCGTGGCTACACCTTC
TRBJ2-1 TRBV4-1 - - CASSQEPNTLIFNNEQFF TGCGCCAGCAGCCAAGAGCCGAATACTCTCATCTTTAACAATGAGCAGTTCTTC
TRBJ2-5 TRBV28 few - CASSPPERGETQYF TGTGCCAGCAGTCCCCCGGAACGGGGAGAGACCCAGTACTTC
TRBJ2-5 TRBV5-1 once - CASSLASYQETQYF TGCGCCAGCAGCTTGGCCAGCTACCAAGAGACCCAGTACTTC
TRBJ1-5 TRBV30 - TRBD1 CAWSRGQGSYMGNQPQHF TGTGCCTGGAGTCGGGGACAGGGTTCTTATATGGGCAATCAGCCCCAGCATTTT
TRBJ2-5 TRBV14 - - CASSPLDGETQYF TGTGCCAGCAGTCCTTTAGACGGAGAGACCCAGTACTTC
TRBJ2-7 TRBV18 - - CASSPGLASYEQYF TGTGCCAGCTCACCTGGCCTAGCCTCCTACGAGCAGTACTTC
TRBJ2-1 TRBV6-5 - - CASSLYNEQFF TGTGCCAGCAGTTTGTACAATGAGCAGTTCTTC
TRBJ2-7 TRBV5-4 - - CASSPVGDYEQYF TGTGCCAGCAGCCCGGTGGGAGACTACGAGCAGTACTTC
TRBJ2-3 TRBV27 - - CASSLLVRGITDTQYF TGTGCCAGCAGTTTGTTAGTCCGGGGGATCACAGATACGCAGTATTTT
TRBJ1-2 TRBV28 - TRBD1 CASRPPRDRRNYGYTF TGTGCCAGCAGACCCCCCCGGGACAGGAGAAACTATGGCTACACCTTC
TRBJ2-7 TRBV7-8 few - CASSFTSSYEQYF TGTGCCAGCAGTTTTACCTCGTCTTACGAGCAGTACTTC
TRBJ2-5 TRBV7-9 - - CASSLSPAGIQETQYF TGTGCCAGCAGCTTAAGCCCGGCTGGAATCCAAGAGACCCAGTACTTC
TRBJ2-1 TRBV14 few TRBD2 CASSLAGNFYNEQFF TGTGCCAGCAGCCTAGCGGGGAATTTCTACAATGAGCAGTTCTTC
TRBJ2-7 TRBV18 few - CASSPTSGEQYF TGTGCCAGCTCACCCACGTCGGGGGAGCAGTACTTC
TRBJ1-1 TRBV15 - - CATSRAQMNTEAFF TGTGCCACCAGCAGGGCACAAATGAACACTGAAGCTTTCTTT